This entry is about one TCR beta chain. Its antigen is currently unknown. The data stem from a study of T cell responses to AZD1222 COVID-19 vaccine. Study results and limitations: Per reports, nearly half of all spike-specific TCRs target regions that are unmutated in variants.

The CDR3 covers 14 residues. CDR1 and CDR2 (germline): LNHDA, SQIVND (reference sequence). The V end was cut by 7 bases, the J end by 7 bases, with 19 bases between. Here immunoSEQ multiplex PCR was the method, and the copy in TCRdb shows in-frame clones only, minus some. Among 210,000 or so clones listed, roughly 91% were seen once. This sequence originates from an adult in good health. V is TRBV19 and J is TRBJ1-2; D is ambiguous. The material sequenced was peripheral blood, taken on day 0 of MenACWY control vaccination. CDR3 in amino acids: CASTPGSSSSGYTF. CDR3 sequence (DNA): TGTGCCAGTACCCCCGGGTCCTCATCGAGTGGCTACACCTTC.